This TCR beta chain was recovered during a study of cytomegalovirus exposure and HLA in healthy donors. PCR involved 60 Vbeta and 13 Jbeta primers. The assay was immunoSEQ multiplex PCR, and TCRdb's table has in-frame clones only and misses some. The profile covers under 200,000 clones, with around 82% appearing a single time and about 0.26% taken by the ten largest. This CDR3 has 13 amino acids. Trimming took off 2 bases at V and 3 bases at J, with 9 bases between the two ends. Germline loops: CDR1 SGDLS, CDR2 YYNGEE. The chain uses TRBV9 and TRBJ2-7, with D perhaps matching TRBD1 (5 bases). Sample: PBMCs. The sequence came from a boy between 10 and 17 years old in good health and CMV-seronegative. CDR3 sequence reads: CASSVPRDYEQYF. Here the CDR3 DNA reads TGTGCCAGCAGCGTTCCCAGGGACTACGAGCAGTACTTC.